These 29 T cell receptor beta chains were all obtained from the same sample, sequenced in a study of blood T cell repertoires in COVID-19. Sequencing was performed with immunoSEQ multiplex PCR; in TCRdb, only in-frame clones are kept and a portion is missing. The sample holds about 350,000 clones, roughly 86% seen once. Sequencing was carried out using PBMCs or T cells enriched from blood (not recorded which). The receptors stem from a woman in her thirties who had been exposed to COVID-19.

In DNA form, the CDR3 reads TGTGCCAGCAGCGCCGCAGGGGGCGGAACTAATGAAAAACTGTTTTTT. It translates to CASSAAGGGTNEKLFF. The chain carries TRBV5-6 and TRBJ1-4; TRBD1 matches 8 bases. CDR1 is SGHDT, CDR2 YYEEEE, per germline. V lost 4 bases to trimming and J lost 1 base; unmatched junction nucleotides: 6. The CDR3 covers 16 residues.

The V gene is TRBV28, the J gene TRBJ1-5; weak D call: TRBD1 (5 bases). The germline V gene encodes CDR1 MDHEN and CDR2 SYDVKM. The CDR3 sequence is 14 residues long. V lost 6 bases and J 7 bases, leaving 16 bases between the germline ends. CDR3 DNA sequence: TGTGCCAGCAGCCTGGGCGGGGGGAGGCAGCCCCAGCATTTT. Translating gives CASSLGGGRQPQHF.

The chain combines TRBV6-5 with TRBJ2-3; maybe TRBD2 (5 bases). V lost 0 bases and J lost 0, with 7 bases in between. CDR3 length: 15 amino acids. CDR1 MNHEY and CDR2 SVGAGI come from the germline V gene. CDR3 coding DNA: TGTGCCAGCAGTTACTCGCCGGGGAGCACAGATACGCAGTATTTT. The encoded protein is CASSYSPGSTDTQYF.

The chain has TRBV5-1 and TRBJ1-1; 8 bases fit TRBD1. Germline V gene sequence: CDR1 SGHRS, CDR2 YFSETQ. Trimming took 2 bases from V and 4 from J; bases not matched to a gene: 7. The CDR3 has 15 residues. CDR3 in DNA: TGCGCCAGCAGCTTACAACAGGGGGTCGGCACTGAAGCTTTCTTT. This gives the protein CASSLQQGVGTEAFF.

The rearrangement joins TRBV5-5 to TRBJ2-2; 7 bases agree with TRBD2. CDR1 is SGHKS and CDR2 is YYEKEE in the germline V gene (reference sequence). J was trimmed by 8 bases and V by 0 bases; bases with no gene match: 4. The CDR3 consists of 14 residues. In nucleotides, the CDR3 is TGTGCCAGCAGCTTGGGAGCGGGAACTGGGGAGCTGTTTTTT. It is translated as CASSLGAGTGELFF.

This chain connects TRBV5-1 to TRBJ1-1; perhaps TRBD1 as D (6 bases). V dropped 0 bases and J dropped 2 bases, with 14 bases sitting between them. The CDR3 consists of 16 residues. CDR1 and CDR2 from the germline V gene are SGHRS and YFSETQ. The CDR3 spells CASSLETGWGNTEAFF. The CDR3 nucleotides are TGCGCCAGCAGCTTGGAGACAGGTTGGGGCAACACTGAAGCTTTCTTT. The whole variable domain, filled in from reference TRBV5-1 and TRBJ1-1, reads KAGVTQTPRYLIKTRGQQVTLSCSPISGHRSVSWYQQTPGQGLQFLFEYFSETQRNKGNFPGRFSGRQFSNSRSEMNVSTLELGDSALYLCASSLETGWGNTEAFFGQGTRLTVV.

This chain connects TRBV6-5 to TRBJ2-7, with TRBD1 matching over 9 bases. The CDR3 covers 14 residues. Germline V lookup: CDR1 MNHEY, CDR2 SVGAGI. V gave up 5 bases and J gave up 3 bases; unmatched junction bases: 5. The CDR3: CASSRGDRDYEQYF. The CDR3 coding sequence is TGTGCCAGCAGTCGAGGGGACAGGGACTACGAGCAGTACTTC.

As regards this clone: Since no conserved phenylalanine or tryptophan closes the CDR3, a read error is the likely cause. It is unclear where the CDR3 begins or ends on the DNA, so no DNA is shown, and the CDR3 is as TCRdb lists it. This chain uses TRBV13 with TRBJ1-1. Germline CDR1 reads PRHDT; CDR2 reads FYEKMQ (reference sequence). Inclusive of both ends, the CDR3 amounts to 12 amino acids. The CDR3: CASSSAGTPRFA.

V is TRBV11-2 and J is TRBJ2-2; the D gene is possibly TRBD2 (6 bases). V gave up 9 bases and J gave up 6 bases, with 17 bases separating them. The germline gives CDR1 SGHAT, CDR2 FQNNGV. The CDR3 spans 14 residues. DNA of the CDR3: TGTGCCAGTCGACGACTAGATCTGGCCGGGGAGCTGTTTTTT. This codes for CASRRLDLAGELFF.

The chain combines TRBV10-3 with TRBJ1-1; 11 bases align to TRBD1. The CDR3 loop spans 12 amino acids. V lost 10 bases and J lost 6; bases outside the gene matches: 4. CDR1 is ENHRY and CDR2 is SYGVKD in the germline V gene. The CDR3 sequence: CATGQGAAEAFF. In nucleotides, the CDR3 is TGTGCCACCGGACAGGGGGCTGCTGAAGCTTTCTTT.

With regard to this clone: One end of the junction fails to match germline, which may point to a read error. The J gene is TRBJ2-7, the V gene TRBV5-1; 14 bases are a match to TRBD2. CDR3 length: 13 amino acids. The V gene's germline CDR1 is SGHRS and CDR2 YFSETQ. As DNA, the CDR3 is TGCGCCAGCAGCTTGGGGGGACTAGCGGGAGTCAACTTC. Translated, it gives CASSLGGLAGVNF.

This chain joins TRBV7-2 and TRBJ2-3, with TRBD2 matching over 12 bases. Germline loops: CDR1 SGHTA, CDR2 FQGNSA. The junction had 2 bases not matched to a gene; V was cut back by 1 base and J by 3 bases. The CDR3 length is 16 residues. This CDR3 reads CASSLGLAGVTDTQYF. The CDR3 coding sequence is TGTGCCAGCAGCTTAGGACTAGCGGGAGTGACAGATACGCAGTATTTT.

The chain is built from TRBV6-5 and TRBJ2-7; D unclear. CDR3 length equals 13 residues. CDR1 and CDR2 from the germline V gene are MNHEY and SVGAGI. V was trimmed by 6 bases and J by 2 bases, leaving 11 bases between them. CDR3 in amino acids: CASSTQSTYEQYF. In nucleotides, the CDR3 is TGTGCCAGCAGCACACAGAGTACCTACGAGCAGTACTTC.

This clone was recorded at least ten times. The J gene is TRBJ1-1, the V gene TRBV21-1; TRBD1, the table's D call, lacks a check against the DNA. TRBV21-1 is listed as a pseudogene. The CDR3 length is 17 residues. The CDR3 is CASSKGGRSRGCTEAFF. For the CDR3, the DNA is TGTGCCAGCAGCAAAGGGGGTAGGAGCAGGGGATGCACTGAAGCTTTCTTT.

For the CDR3, the DNA is TGTGCCAGCAGCTTAAGCCTTACCTACGAGCAGTACTTC. This sequence encodes CASSLSLTYEQYF. The V gene is TRBV7-6, the J gene TRBJ2-7; D ambiguous. Trimming shortened V by 2 bases and J by 2 bases, and 7 bases separated the two germline ends. Germline CDR1 and CDR2: SGHVS and FNYEAQ. This CDR3 spans 13 amino acids. Variable domain in full (rest from reference TRBV7-6 and TRBJ2-7): GAGVSQSPRYKVTKRGQDVALRCDPISGHVSLYWYRQALGQGPEFLTYFNYEAQQDKSGLPNDRFSAERPEGSISTLTIQRTEQRDSAMYRCASSLSLTYEQYFGPGTRLTVT.

The chain joins TRBV9 to TRBJ2-1; 8 nucleotides line up with TRBD2. The trim removed 0 bases at V and 9 bases at J, leaving 8 bases unmatched. There are 15 residues in the CDR3. Per germline, CDR1 SGDLS and CDR2 YYNGEE. The CDR3 bases are TGTGCCAGCAGCGTAGAAGCAGCGGGAGTGCTTGAGCAGTTCTTC. Its protein product is CASSVEAAGVLEQFF.

This chain connects TRBV25-1 to TRBJ2-7; 8 nucleotides match TRBD2. The CDR3 runs 13 residues. CDR1 MGHDK and CDR2 SYGVNS come from the germline V gene. Trimming removed 1 base from V and 6 bases from J; junction bases left unmatched: 2. CDR3 DNA sequence: TGTGCCAGCAGTGAATCGGGAGGGGCCGAGCAGTACTTC. Its protein is CASSESGGAEQYF.

The CDR3, as DNA: TGTGCCAGCAGCCAAACCGGGACTAGCGGTAGCACAGATACGCAGTATTTT. Translation gives CASSQTGTSGSTDTQYF. The chain has TRBV3-1 (or the pseudogene TRBV3-2) and TRBJ2-3, with 11 nucleotides matching TRBD2. J lost 0 bases, V lost 2 bases, and 4 bases had no gene match. Germline V gives CDR1 LGHDT, CDR2 YNNKEL (reference sequence). This CDR3 region has 17 residues.

The genes are TRBV10-1 and TRBJ2-7, with TRBD2 matching 12 bases. The CDR3 has 18 residues. Per the germline V gene, CDR1 is WNHNN and CDR2 is SYGVQD (reference sequence). Losses at the gene ends were 6 bases for V and 3 bases for J; bases not matched to a gene: 15. CDR3 bases: TGCGCCAGCAGACTCTACACTAGCGGGAGGCCCAACGACTACGAGCAGTACTTC. Its translation is CASRLYTSGRPNDYEQYF.

The J gene is TRBJ2-7, the V gene TRBV11-2, with D possibly TRBD2 on 5 matching bases. Germline assignment: CDR1 SGHAT and CDR2 FQNNGV. The CDR3 contains 12 residues. The V gene lost 1 base and the J gene lost 8 bases, with 9 bases spanning the gap. The CDR3 reads CASSLARRQQYF. CDR3 DNA sequence: TGTGCCAGCAGCTTAGCTAGGAGGCAGCAGTACTTC.

The chain joins TRBV6-5 to TRBJ2-5, with D tentatively TRBD1 (6 bases). Germline V lookup: CDR1 MNHEY, CDR2 SVGAGI. The V end lost 2 bases, the J end lost 5 bases, and 15 bases lay between the germline ends. The CDR3 length is 15 residues. The CDR3 sequence is CASSYTQGNGETQYF. DNA of the CDR3: TGTGCCAGCAGTTACACACAGGGTAATGGGGAGACCCAGTACTTC.

J is TRBJ2-1 and V is TRBV3-1 (or the pseudogene TRBV3-2); no clear D gene. CDR3 length: 14 residues. CDR1 is LGHDT and CDR2 is YNNKEL in the germline V gene (reference sequence). V was cut by 0 bases and J by 4 bases, with 7 bases left in between. CDR3 amino acids: CASSQDWQYNEQFF. Written as DNA, the CDR3 is TGTGCCAGCAGCCAAGATTGGCAGTACAATGAGCAGTTCTTC.

DNA for the CDR3: TGTGCCACCTCGGAGGCGGTGAGGACCGGGGAGCTGTTTTTT. Amino acids: CATSEAVRTGELFF. V and J are TRBV19 and TRBJ2-2; D may be TRBD2 (5 bases). Germline lookup yields CDR1 LNHDA and CDR2 SQIVND (reference sequence). The germline V and J ends were trimmed by 10 bases and 5 bases, with 17 bases remaining between them. CDR3 length equals 14 residues.

The V call is TRBV5-1, the J call TRBJ1-2; TRBD1 matches at 9 bases. The junction had 11 bases not matched to a gene; V was cut back by 3 bases and J by 5 bases. The CDR3 contains 16 residues. Germline lookup yields CDR1 SGHRS and CDR2 YFSETQ. In DNA, the CDR3 is TGCGCCAGCAGCTCCGGACAGGGGCTCTCTCTTTATGGCTACACCTTC. Protein sequence: CASSSGQGLSLYGYTF. Full variable domain (missing parts from reference TRBV5-1 and TRBJ1-2): KAGVTQTPRYLIKTRGQQVTLSCSPISGHRSVSWYQQTPGQGLQFLFEYFSETQRNKGNFPGRFSGRQFSNSRSEMNVSTLELGDSALYLCASSSGQGLSLYGYTFGSGTRLTVV.

The genes are TRBV9 and TRBJ1-1, with D uncertain. V shed 0 bases and J shed 3 bases, with 9 bases lying between them. Germline V lookup: CDR1 SGDLS, CDR2 YYNGEE. The CDR3 is 14 amino acids. The CDR3 spells CASSVGSSDTEAFF. For the CDR3, the DNA is TGTGCCAGCAGCGTAGGATCGTCGGACACTGAAGCTTTCTTT.

This chain connects TRBV6-5 to TRBJ1-6, with TRBD1 matching over 9 bases. The junction had 5 bases not matched to a gene; V was cut back by 8 bases and J by 3 bases. CDR1 and CDR2 from the germline V gene are MNHEY and SVGAGI. This CDR3 has 15 residues. CDR3 sequence reads: CASGGQGLYNSPLHF. CDR3 sequence (DNA): TGTGCCAGCGGGGGACAGGGACTCTATAATTCACCCCTCCACTTT.

The rearrangement links TRBV19 to TRBJ2-7; TRBD2 is a possible D gene (6 bases). Trimming cost V 4 bases and J 6 bases, with 13 bases left between them. CDR1 is LNHDA, CDR2 SQIVND, per germline (reference sequence). The CDR3 has 13 amino acids. The DNA of the CDR3 is TGTGCCAGTAGTAAGTCGGGAGCCCTCGAGCAGTACTTC. Protein product: CASSKSGALEQYF.

V gene TRBV11-1 combines with J gene TRBJ2-7; 9 nucleotides line up with TRBD2. J gave up 6 bases and V 0 bases, and 9 bases lay outside the gene matches. The CDR3 extends over 16 amino acids. Germline assignment: CDR1 SGHAT and CDR2 FQDESV (reference sequence). The CDR3 protein is CASSLAAIAGAGEQYF. CDR3 sequence (DNA): TGTGCCAGCAGCTTAGCGGCAATAGCGGGAGCGGGCGAGCAGTACTTC.

This chain joins TRBV5-5 and TRBJ1-1; TRBD1 matches at 8 bases. The CDR3 is 14 amino acids. V lost 0 bases, J lost 5 bases, and 3 bases stayed unmatched. CDR1 and CDR2 from the germline V gene are SGHKS and YYEKEE (reference sequence). CDR3 loop: CASSLVTGETEAFF. CDR3 DNA: TGTGCCAGCAGCTTGGTGACAGGGGAAACTGAAGCTTTCTTT.